The rows below give T cell receptor beta chains drawn from one sample of a study of blood T cell repertoires in COVID-19. Data came from immunoSEQ multiplex PCR; TCRdb stores just in-frame clones and leaves some out. The data contain more than 65,000 clones, over 65% of them singletons. Sample: peripheral blood. These receptors originate from a human donor in a cohort sampled during active COVID-19. CDR3s include the opening cysteine and the closing phenylalanine or tryptophan. D genes are given only for firm matches. The size entry is marked missing in some rows and otherwise reads once, few, many or a size class.

D gene: NA
J gene: TRBJ1-4
V gene: TRBV2
clone size: NA
CDR3 DNA: TGTGCCAGCACAGGGTCGGAAAAACTGTTTTTT
CDR3 protein: CASTGSEKLFF

D gene: NA
J gene: TRBJ1-4
V gene: TRBV7-2
clone size: NA
CDR3 DNA: TGTGCCAGCAGCTTAGAGGGCCAGGGCGGTCTGTTTTTT
CDR3 protein: CASSLEGQGGLFF

D gene: NA
J gene: TRBJ1-1
V gene: TRBV5-1
clone size: NA
CDR3 DNA: TGCGCCAGCAGTTGGGGGGGATCCAGGTCATGGAACACTGAAGCTTTCTTT
CDR3 protein: CASSWGGSRSWNTEAFF

D gene: TRBD2
J gene: TRBJ2-5
V gene: TRBV5-1
clone size: NA
CDR3 DNA: TGCGCCAGCAGCTTTAGCGGGGGCTACCAAGAGACCCAGTACTTC
CDR3 protein: CASSFSGGYQETQYF

D gene: NA
J gene: TRBJ2-6
V gene: TRBV28
clone size: NA
CDR3 DNA: TGTGCCAGCAGCTTGGGGGGCTCTGGGGCCAACGTCCTGACTTTC
CDR3 protein: CASSLGGSGANVLTF

D gene: TRBD1
J gene: TRBJ1-1
V gene: TRBV19
clone size: NA
CDR3 DNA: TGTGCCAGTAGGGCCGGGACAGGGGTCACTGAAGCTTTCTTT
CDR3 protein: CASRAGTGVTEAFF

D gene: NA
J gene: TRBJ1-1
V gene: TRBV5-1
clone size: NA
CDR3 DNA: TGCGCCAGCAGCTCTGGTCGGGCAGGGCGGAACACTGAAGCTTTCTTT
CDR3 protein: CASSSGRAGRNTEAFF

D gene: NA
J gene: TRBJ1-5
V gene: TRBV5-1
clone size: NA
CDR3 DNA: TGCGCCAGCAGCTTGGAGGGGGGGGGCAATCAGCCCCAGCATTTT
CDR3 protein: CASSLEGGGNQPQHF

D gene: TRBD2
J gene: TRBJ2-1
V gene: TRBV19
clone size: NA
CDR3 DNA: TGTGCCAGTAGCATCGTGGGACTATCTAATGAGCAGTTCTTC
CDR3 protein: CASSIVGLSNEQFF

D gene: TRBD2
J gene: TRBJ2-5
V gene: TRBV27
clone size: NA
CDR3 DNA: TGTGCCAGCAGTTTTACGACTAGCGGGGTAGTTTGGGAGACCCAGTACTTC
CDR3 protein: CASSFTTSGVVWETQYF

D gene: NA
J gene: TRBJ2-7
V gene: TRBV9
clone size: NA
CDR3 DNA: TGTGCCAGCAGCGTCTGGGGGGAGCCACACTACGAGCAGTACTTC
CDR3 protein: CASSVWGEPHYEQYF

D gene: NA
J gene: TRBJ2-7
V gene: TRBV2
clone size: NA
CDR3 DNA: TGTGCCAGCAGCGAAGGGGTCAGGGTGTACGAGCAGTACTTC
CDR3 protein: CASSEGVRVYEQYF

D gene: NA
J gene: TRBJ1-2
V gene: TRBV29-1
clone size: NA
CDR3 DNA: TGCAGCGTCACGGACAGCGCGGAAGGCTACACCTTC
CDR3 protein: CSVTDSAEGYTF

D gene: TRBD1
J gene: TRBJ1-2
V gene: TRBV11-2
clone size: NA
CDR3 DNA: TGTGCCAGCAGCTCATGGAGATGGGACAGCGCTAACTATGGCTACACCTTC
CDR3 protein: CASSSWRWDSANYGYTF

D gene: TRBD1
J gene: TRBJ1-5
V gene: TRBV28
clone size: NA
CDR3 DNA: TGTGCCAGCAGTTTGGGGGACAGTGGCAATCAGCCCCAGCATTTT
CDR3 protein: CASSLGDSGNQPQHF

D gene: NA
J gene: TRBJ2-1
V gene: TRBV5-1
clone size: NA
CDR3 DNA: TGCGCCAGCAGCTTGGGGGCTTGGAACAATGAGCAGTTCTTC
CDR3 protein: CASSLGAWNNEQFF

D gene: TRBD1
J gene: TRBJ2-1
V gene: TRBV30
clone size: once
CDR3 DNA: TGTGCCTGGAGCAAGGGACAGGGGAGCTCCTACAATGAGCAGTTCTTC
CDR3 protein: CAWSKGQGSSYNEQFF

D gene: NA
J gene: TRBJ2-7
V gene: TRBV7-2
clone size: NA
CDR3 DNA: TGTGCCAGCAGCGCAGGACAGTCCTACGAGCAGTACTTC
CDR3 protein: CASSAGQSYEQYF

D gene: NA
J gene: TRBJ2-7
V gene: TRBV4-2
clone size: NA
CDR3 DNA: TGTGCCAGCAGCCAAGATATCAGGCATCCCTACGAGCAGTACTTC
CDR3 protein: CASSQDIRHPYEQYF

D gene: NA
J gene: TRBJ1-6
V gene: TRBV7-8
clone size: NA
CDR3 DNA: TGTGCCAGCAGCCCGGTACAGGCAAGCTCCTATAATTCACCCCTCCACTTT
CDR3 protein: CASSPVQASSYNSPLHF

D gene: NA
J gene: TRBJ2-1
V gene: TRBV21-1
clone size: NA
CDR3 DNA: TGTGCCAGCTGGAGGGCGGGGGGCTCCTACAATGAGCAGTTCTTC
CDR3 protein: CASWRAGGSYNEQFF

D gene: NA
J gene: TRBJ2-2
V gene: TRBV11-2
clone size: once
CDR3 DNA: TGTGCCAGCAGCCCGCGACAGGCCCCGAACACCGGGGAGCTGTTTTTT
CDR3 protein: CASSPRQAPNTGELFF

D gene: TRBD2
J gene: TRBJ2-7
V gene: TRBV5-4
clone size: NA
CDR3 DNA: TGTGCCAGCGGCCGACTAGCGGGGGACTACGAGCAGTACTTC
CDR3 protein: CASGRLAGDYEQYF

D gene: TRBD1
J gene: TRBJ1-5
V gene: TRBV11-2
clone size: NA
CDR3 DNA: TGTGCCAGCAGCGCCTCACCTGGACAGGGCGCCACCCAGCATTTT
CDR3 protein: CASSASPGQGATQHF

D gene: TRBD1
J gene: TRBJ1-6
V gene: TRBV3-1/TRBV3-2
clone size: NA
CDR3 DNA: TGTGCCAGCAGCCAAGTCAGGGGGGCTTCACCCCTCCACTTT
CDR3 protein: CASSQVRGASPLHF

D gene: TRBD1
J gene: TRBJ2-5
V gene: TRBV19
clone size: NA
CDR3 DNA: TGTGCCAGTAGTACCTTCGGACAGGGGCCTCAAGAGACCCAGTACTTC
CDR3 protein: CASSTFGQGPQETQYF

D gene: TRBD2
J gene: TRBJ2-7
V gene: TRBV5-1
clone size: once
CDR3 DNA: TGCGCCAGCAGCTTGGAGGGGACTAGCGTCGAGCAGTACTTC
CDR3 protein: CASSLEGTSVEQYF

D gene: TRBD1
J gene: TRBJ2-7
V gene: TRBV29-1
clone size: NA
CDR3 DNA: TGCAGCGCCTCCGGGACAGGGGGCTACGAGCAGTACTTC
CDR3 protein: CSASGTGGYEQYF

D gene: NA
J gene: TRBJ1-6
V gene: TRBV2
clone size: NA
CDR3 DNA: TGTGCCAGCACGTTTTCACCCCTCCACTTT
CDR3 protein: CASTFSPLHF

D gene: NA
J gene: TRBJ2-2
V gene: TRBV5-1
clone size: NA
CDR3 DNA: TGCGCCAGCAGTATAGGACAGTCCGGGGAGCTGTTTTTT
CDR3 protein: CASSIGQSGELFF

D gene: TRBD2
J gene: TRBJ2-7
V gene: TRBV15
clone size: once
CDR3 DNA: TGTGCCACCAGCAGAGCGGGAGGCTCCTACGAGCAGTACTTC
CDR3 protein: CATSRAGGSYEQYF

D gene: TRBD1
J gene: TRBJ1-1
V gene: TRBV6-5
clone size: NA
CDR3 DNA: TGTGCCAGCAATCGGGGACAGGGGCTCACTGAAGCTTTCTTT
CDR3 protein: CASNRGQGLTEAFF

D gene: TRBD1
J gene: TRBJ2-7
V gene: TRBV6-6
clone size: once
CDR3 DNA: TGTGCCAGCAGTTACGGAGGACAGGGACCGTACGAGCAGTACTTC
CDR3 protein: CASSYGGQGPYEQYF

D gene: NA
J gene: TRBJ1-2
V gene: TRBV5-4
clone size: NA
CDR3 DNA: TGTGCCAGCAGTTCTAGTAGGGACTTCAACTATGGCTACACCTTC
CDR3 protein: CASSSSRDFNYGYTF

D gene: TRBD1
J gene: TRBJ2-7
V gene: TRBV5-6
clone size: NA
CDR3 DNA: TGTGCCAGCCGCCATCAAGGGACAGAATACGAGCAGTACTTC
CDR3 protein: CASRHQGTEYEQYF

D gene: NA
J gene: TRBJ2-1
V gene: TRBV18
clone size: few
CDR3 DNA: TGTGCCAGCTCACCAGATACAGCTACTCAGTTCTTC
CDR3 protein: CASSPDTATQFF

D gene: NA
J gene: TRBJ2-1
V gene: TRBV6-1
clone size: NA
CDR3 DNA: TGTGCCAGCAGTGAAGCGAACTCTAGAATTCCGTTCTTC
CDR3 protein: CASSEANSRIPFF

D gene: TRBD1
J gene: TRBJ1-4
V gene: TRBV7-9
clone size: NA
CDR3 DNA: TGTGCCAGCAGCTTAGAACCCGGACAGGGGGAAAAACTGTTTTTT
CDR3 protein: CASSLEPGQGEKLFF

D gene: NA
J gene: TRBJ1-1
V gene: TRBV6-5
clone size: NA
CDR3 DNA: TGTGCCAGCAGTTATGAGGCGAACACTGAAGCTTTCTTT
CDR3 protein: CASSYEANTEAFF

D gene: TRBD1
J gene: TRBJ1-2
V gene: TRBV3-1/TRBV3-2
clone size: NA
CDR3 DNA: TGTGCCAGCAGCCTCGGACAGGGGGCTTCGGGCTACACCTTC
CDR3 protein: CASSLGQGASGYTF

D gene: NA
J gene: TRBJ2-7
V gene: TRBV14
clone size: NA
CDR3 DNA: TGTGCCAGCAGTCAGACAGGAGCTCTACGGGGGCAGTACTTC
CDR3 protein: CASSQTGALRGQYF

D gene: TRBD2
J gene: TRBJ2-5
V gene: TRBV18
clone size: NA
CDR3 DNA: TGTGCCAGCTCACCGGTAGCGGGAGCGGAGACCCAGTACTTC
CDR3 protein: CASSPVAGAETQYF